The entry below describes one T cell receptor (beta chain). The antigen is not known. CDR1 is SGHDN and CDR2 is FVKESK in the germline V gene. There are 15 residues in the CDR3. Trimming took 3 bases from V and 2 from J, leaving 14 bases between them. This sample was included in a study of cytomegalovirus exposure and HLA in healthy donors. Findings and caveats of the study: Previous analysis showed most TCR beta V segments were productive about 87% or about 30% of the time. Confirmation in vitro established that a few CMV-associated chains were specific for CMV antigens. Association of 16,951 TCR beta sequences with HLA alleles was found at 0.05 false discovery rate in a later analysis.

Primers included in the PCR were 60 Vbeta and 13 Jbeta primers. The data were produced by immunoSEQ multiplex PCR, yet TCRdb's version contains in-frame clones alone and is incomplete. The data show over 110,000 clones, just under 85% seen once. The chain joins TRBV14 to TRBJ2-7, with TRBD1 as a possible D gene (6 bases). The TCR was taken from a woman aged 60-75 years in good health and CMV-seropositive. Source material: PBMCs. The DNA of the CDR3 is TGTGCCAGCAGCCACGGCCGGACAGTAGCCTACGAGCAGTACTTC. Translating gives CASSHGRTVAYEQYF.